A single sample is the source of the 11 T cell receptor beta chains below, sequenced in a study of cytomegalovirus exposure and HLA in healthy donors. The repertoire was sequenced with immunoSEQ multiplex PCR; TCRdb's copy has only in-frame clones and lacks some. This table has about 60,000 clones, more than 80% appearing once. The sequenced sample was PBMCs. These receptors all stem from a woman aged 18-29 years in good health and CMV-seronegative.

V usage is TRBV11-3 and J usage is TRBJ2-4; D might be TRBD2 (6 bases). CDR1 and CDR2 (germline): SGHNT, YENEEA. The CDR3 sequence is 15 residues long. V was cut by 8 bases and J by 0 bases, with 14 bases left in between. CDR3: CASQLGGIAKNIQYF. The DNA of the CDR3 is TGTGCCAGCCAATTGGGCGGGATAGCCAAAAACATTCAGTACTTC.

The CDR3 bases are TGTGCCAGCAGCCCAAGCCTTGATTACAATGAGCAGTTCTTC. This sequence encodes CASSPSLDYNEQFF. The chain is built from TRBV7-9 and TRBJ2-1; no clear D. Germline V gives CDR1 SEHNR, CDR2 FQNEAQ (reference sequence). The CDR3 runs to 14 residues. V gave up 5 bases and J gave up 4 bases, with 12 bases separating them.

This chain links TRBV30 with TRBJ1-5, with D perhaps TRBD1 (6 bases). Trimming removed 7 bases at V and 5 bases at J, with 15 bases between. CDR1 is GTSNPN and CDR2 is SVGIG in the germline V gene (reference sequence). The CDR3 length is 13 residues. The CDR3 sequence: CASATGWDQPQHF. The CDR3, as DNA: TGTGCCTCCGCAACAGGGTGGGATCAGCCCCAGCATTTT.

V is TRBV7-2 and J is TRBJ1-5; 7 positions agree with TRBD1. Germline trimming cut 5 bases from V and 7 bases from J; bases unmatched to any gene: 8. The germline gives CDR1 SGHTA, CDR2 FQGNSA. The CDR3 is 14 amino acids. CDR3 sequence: CASSPRQGTQPQHF. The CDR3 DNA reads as TGTGCCAGCAGCCCCCGACAGGGAACGCAGCCCCAGCATTTT.

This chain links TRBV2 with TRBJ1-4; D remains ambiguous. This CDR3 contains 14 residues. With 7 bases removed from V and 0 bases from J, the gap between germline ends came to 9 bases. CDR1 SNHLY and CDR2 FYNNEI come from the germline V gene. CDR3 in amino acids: CASTVEATNEKLFF. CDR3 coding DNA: TGTGCCAGCACGGTAGAAGCAACTAATGAAAAACTGTTTTTT.

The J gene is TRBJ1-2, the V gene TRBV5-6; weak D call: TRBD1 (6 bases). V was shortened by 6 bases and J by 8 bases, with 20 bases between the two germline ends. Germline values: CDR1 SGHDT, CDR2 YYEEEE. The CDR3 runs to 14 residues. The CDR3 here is CASTQGRGSRGYTF. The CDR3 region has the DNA TGTGCCAGCACCCAGGGCAGGGGATCACGGGGCTACACCTTC.

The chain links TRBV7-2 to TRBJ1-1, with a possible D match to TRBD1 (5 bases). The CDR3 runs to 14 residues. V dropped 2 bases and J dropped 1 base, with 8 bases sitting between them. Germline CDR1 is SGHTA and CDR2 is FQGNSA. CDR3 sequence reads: CASSLWGGNTEAFF. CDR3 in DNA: TGTGCCAGCAGCTTATGGGGCGGGAACACTGAAGCTTTCTTT.

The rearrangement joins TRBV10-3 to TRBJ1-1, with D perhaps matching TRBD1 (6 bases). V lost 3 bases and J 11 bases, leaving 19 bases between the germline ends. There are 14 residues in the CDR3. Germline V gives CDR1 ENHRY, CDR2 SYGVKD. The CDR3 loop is CAISDPNRVPGAFF. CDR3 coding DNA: TGTGCCATCAGTGACCCAAACAGGGTCCCTGGGGCTTTCTTT.

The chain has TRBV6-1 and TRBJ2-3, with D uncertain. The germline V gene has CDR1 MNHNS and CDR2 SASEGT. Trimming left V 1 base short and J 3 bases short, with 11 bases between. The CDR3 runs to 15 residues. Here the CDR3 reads CASSEGPRVTDTQYF. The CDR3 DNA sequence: TGTGCCAGCAGTGAAGGGCCCCGGGTAACAGATACGCAGTATTTT.

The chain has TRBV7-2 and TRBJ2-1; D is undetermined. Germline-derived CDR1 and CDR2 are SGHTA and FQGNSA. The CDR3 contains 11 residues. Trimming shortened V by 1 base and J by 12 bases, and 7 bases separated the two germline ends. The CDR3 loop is CASSLVQAQFF. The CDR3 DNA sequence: TGTGCCAGCAGCTTAGTCCAGGCGCAGTTCTTC.

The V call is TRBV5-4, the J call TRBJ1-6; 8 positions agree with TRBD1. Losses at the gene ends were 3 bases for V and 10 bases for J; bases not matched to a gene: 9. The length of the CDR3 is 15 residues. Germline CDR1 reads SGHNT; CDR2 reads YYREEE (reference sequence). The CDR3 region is CASSYRRTGRSPLHF. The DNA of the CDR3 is TGTGCCAGCAGCTATCGTAGGACAGGGCGCTCACCCCTCCACTTT.